A selection of T cell receptor beta chains follows, all from one sample in a study of cytomegalovirus exposure and HLA in healthy donors. This table comes from immunoSEQ multiplex PCR, and its TCRdb copy is limited to in-frame clones, with some not included. The table shows about 130,000 clones, with 84% occurring only once. The source material was PBMCs. These receptors originate from a woman aged 18-29 years in good health and CMV-seropositive. The CDR3 runs from the conserved cysteine through the conserved F or W. D genes are given only for firm matches. Rows give clone size only sometimes, using once, few, many, or a class for an expanded clone.

V gene: TRBV20-1
D gene: NA
clone size: NA
J gene: TRBJ2-1
CDR3 protein: CSAGQYNEQFF
CDR3 DNA: TGCAGTGCTGGCCAATACAATGAGCAGTTCTTC

V gene: TRBV7-9
D gene: NA
clone size: NA
J gene: TRBJ1-5
CDR3 protein: CASSLGGGGNQPQHF
CDR3 DNA: TGTGCCAGCAGCTTAGGGGGAGGGGGCAATCAGCCCCAGCATTTT

V gene: TRBV30
D gene: NA
clone size: NA
J gene: TRBJ2-7
CDR3 protein: CAWDRSYEQYF
CDR3 DNA: TGTGCCTGGGACCGTAGCTACGAGCAGTACTTC

V gene: TRBV18
D gene: TRBD1
clone size: NA
J gene: TRBJ2-7
CDR3 protein: CASSPRDRARYYEQYF
CDR3 DNA: TGTGCCAGCTCACCCCGGGACAGGGCCCGTTACTACGAGCAGTACTTC

V gene: TRBV18
D gene: NA
clone size: NA
J gene: TRBJ2-3
CDR3 protein: CASSPEATSTDTQYF
CDR3 DNA: TGTGCCAGCTCACCAGAGGCCACTAGCACAGATACGCAGTATTTT

V gene: TRBV7-9
D gene: TRBD1
clone size: NA
J gene: TRBJ1-4
CDR3 protein: CASSLKRTGGGEKLFF
CDR3 DNA: TGTGCCAGCAGCTTGAAAAGGACAGGGGGCGGTGAAAAACTGTTTTTT

V gene: TRBV29-1
D gene: TRBD1
clone size: NA
J gene: TRBJ1-2
CDR3 protein: CSVGGQGGYTF
CDR3 DNA: TGCAGCGTAGGAGGACAGGGTGGCTACACCTTC

V gene: TRBV7-9
D gene: NA
clone size: once
J gene: TRBJ1-5
CDR3 protein: CSSSLGDQPQHF
CDR3 DNA: TGTTCCAGCAGCTTAGGAGATCAGCCCCAGCATTTT

V gene: TRBV18
D gene: NA
clone size: few
J gene: TRBJ1-5
CDR3 protein: CASSLRLQCLSNQPQHF
CDR3 DNA: TGTGCCAGCTCACTACGACTACAGTGTCTTAGCAATCAGCCCCAGCATTTT

V gene: TRBV28
D gene: NA
clone size: NA
J gene: TRBJ1-3
CDR3 protein: CASSLVFSANTIYF
CDR3 DNA: TGTGCCAGCAGTTTGGTTTTTAGCGCGAACACCATATATTTT

V gene: TRBV2
D gene: NA
clone size: NA
J gene: TRBJ2-1
CDR3 protein: CASNGVSSYNEQFF
CDR3 DNA: TGTGCCAGCAACGGTGTGAGCTCCTACAATGAGCAGTTCTTC

V gene: TRBV2
D gene: NA
clone size: NA
J gene: TRBJ1-5
CDR3 protein: CASSDRVGGQPQHF
CDR3 DNA: TGTGCCAGCAGTGATAGGGTAGGAGGTCAGCCCCAGCATTTT

V gene: TRBV2
D gene: TRBD1
clone size: few
J gene: TRBJ1-5
CDR3 protein: CASSERGRESNQPQHF
CDR3 DNA: TGTGCCAGCAGTGAGAGGGGGCGGGAAAGCAATCAGCCCCAGCATTTT

V gene: TRBV28
D gene: TRBD1
clone size: NA
J gene: TRBJ2-7
CDR3 protein: CASLTGEEQYF
CDR3 DNA: TGTGCCAGTCTGACAGGGGAAGAGCAGTACTTC

V gene: TRBV5-1
D gene: TRBD2
clone size: NA
J gene: TRBJ2-3
CDR3 protein: CASSLLAGGPSSTDTQYF
CDR3 DNA: TGCGCCAGCAGCTTACTAGCGGGGGGCCCTTCTAGCACAGATACGCAGTATTTT

V gene: TRBV2
D gene: NA
clone size: once
J gene: TRBJ2-7
CDR3 protein: CASSEAGNYEQYF
CDR3 DNA: TGTGCCAGCAGTGAAGCAGGAAACTACGAGCAGTACTTC

V gene: TRBV13
D gene: TRBD1
clone size: NA
J gene: TRBJ2-7
CDR3 protein: CASSRDRAYEQYF
CDR3 DNA: TGTGCCAGCAGCCGGGACAGGGCCTACGAGCAGTACTTC

V gene: TRBV4-1
D gene: NA
clone size: NA
J gene: TRBJ1-6
CDR3 protein: CASSQAGDGSPLHF
CDR3 DNA: TGCGCCAGCAGCCAAGCGGGGGACGGATCACCCCTCCACTTT

V gene: TRBV6-1
D gene: NA
clone size: NA
J gene: TRBJ2-7
CDR3 protein: CASSRLEGNEQYF
CDR3 DNA: TGTGCCAGCAGCCGACTAGAGGGAAACGAGCAGTACTTC

V gene: TRBV6-1
D gene: NA
clone size: NA
J gene: TRBJ1-1
CDR3 protein: CASRPAGWGGTEAFF
CDR3 DNA: TGTGCCAGCAGGCCAGCGGGGTGGGGGGGGACTGAAGCTTTCTTT

V gene: TRBV2
D gene: NA
clone size: NA
J gene: TRBJ1-1
CDR3 protein: CASRAGENTEAFF
CDR3 DNA: TGTGCCAGCAGGGCAGGGGAGAACACTGAAGCTTTCTTT

V gene: TRBV4-2
D gene: TRBD2
clone size: NA
J gene: TRBJ2-3
CDR3 protein: CASSLSTEGLAGPTDTQYF
CDR3 DNA: TGTGCCAGCAGCCTCAGTACCGAAGGGCTAGCGGGGCCCACAGATACGCAGTATTTT

V gene: TRBV2
D gene: TRBD2
clone size: NA
J gene: TRBJ2-3
CDR3 protein: CASNSASGGRTDTQYF
CDR3 DNA: TGTGCCAGCAATTCGGCTAGCGGGGGGCGGACAGATACGCAGTATTTT

V gene: TRBV11-2
D gene: NA
clone size: NA
J gene: TRBJ2-7
CDR3 protein: CASSLDTFYEQYF
CDR3 DNA: TGTGCCAGCAGCCTGGACACATTCTACGAGCAGTACTTC

V gene: TRBV5-4
D gene: TRBD2
clone size: few
J gene: TRBJ2-2
CDR3 protein: CASSSTSGGGFGELFF
CDR3 DNA: TGTGCCAGCAGCTCGACTAGCGGGGGGGGCTTCGGGGAGCTGTTTTTT

V gene: TRBV10-3
D gene: NA
clone size: NA
J gene: TRBJ1-5
CDR3 protein: CAISEDRSNQPQHF
CDR3 DNA: TGTGCCATCAGTGAGGACAGAAGCAATCAGCCCCAGCATTTT

V gene: TRBV4-1
D gene: NA
clone size: NA
J gene: TRBJ1-2
CDR3 protein: CASSQGMGGDGYTF
CDR3 DNA: TGCGCCAGCAGCCAAGGAATGGGAGGGGACGGCTACACCTTC

V gene: TRBV5-1
D gene: NA
clone size: NA
J gene: TRBJ2-6
CDR3 protein: CASSSQDRSSGANVLTF
CDR3 DNA: TGCGCCAGCAGCTCGCAAGACAGGAGTTCTGGGGCCAACGTCCTGACTTTC

V gene: TRBV28
D gene: TRBD1
clone size: NA
J gene: TRBJ1-5
CDR3 protein: CASSFSSDRAGQPQHF
CDR3 DNA: TGTGCCAGCAGTTTTTCCTCGGACAGGGCGGGTCAGCCCCAGCATTTT

V gene: TRBV9
D gene: TRBD1
clone size: NA
J gene: TRBJ2-1
CDR3 protein: CASSAEGQAYNEQFF
CDR3 DNA: TGTGCCAGCAGCGCAGAGGGACAGGCATACAATGAGCAGTTCTTC

V gene: TRBV6-5
D gene: TRBD1
clone size: once
J gene: TRBJ2-4
CDR3 protein: CATQRGLAKNIQYF
CDR3 DNA: TGTGCCACCCAGAGGGGGCTAGCCAAAAACATTCAGTACTTC

V gene: TRBV11-3
D gene: NA
clone size: NA
J gene: TRBJ2-1
CDR3 protein: CASGGTLSEQFF
CDR3 DNA: TGTGCCAGCGGGGGGACCCTGAGTGAGCAGTTCTTC

V gene: TRBV4-1
D gene: NA
clone size: NA
J gene: TRBJ2-1
CDR3 protein: CASSQGGAYNEQFF
CDR3 DNA: TGCGCCAGCAGCCAAGGTGGGGCATACAATGAGCAGTTCTTC

V gene: TRBV18
D gene: NA
clone size: NA
J gene: TRBJ1-4
CDR3 protein: CASSGRLNEKLFF
CDR3 DNA: TGTGCCAGCTCTGGCAGACTTAATGAAAAACTGTTTTTT

V gene: TRBV9
D gene: NA
clone size: NA
J gene: TRBJ1-3
CDR3 protein: CASSVDRAGNTIYF
CDR3 DNA: TGTGCCAGCAGCGTAGACAGGGCAGGAAACACCATATATTTT

V gene: TRBV19
D gene: TRBD1
clone size: NA
J gene: TRBJ1-2
CDR3 protein: CASSTGTGDGGYTF
CDR3 DNA: TGTGCCAGTAGTACCGGGACAGGGGACGGTGGCTACACCTTC

V gene: TRBV7-3
D gene: NA
clone size: few
J gene: TRBJ2-1
CDR3 protein: CASSLEGNEQFF
CDR3 DNA: TGTGCCAGCAGCTTGGAGGGCAATGAGCAGTTCTTC

V gene: TRBV23-1
D gene: NA
clone size: NA
J gene: TRBJ2-7
CDR3 protein: CASSQLRRVTYEQYF
CDR3 DNA: TGCGCCAGCAGTCAACTCCGCAGGGTAACCTACGAGCAGTACTTC

V gene: TRBV7-6
D gene: NA
clone size: NA
J gene: TRBJ2-7
CDR3 protein: CASSLWDKGTYEQYF
CDR3 DNA: TGTGCCAGCAGCTTATGGGACAAAGGAACCTACGAGCAGTACTTC

V gene: TRBV10-2
D gene: TRBD2
clone size: NA
J gene: TRBJ2-7
CDR3 protein: CASGAGGPYEQYF
CDR3 DNA: TGCGCCAGCGGGGCGGGGGGGCCCTACGAGCAGTACTTC

V gene: TRBV7-3
D gene: NA
clone size: few
J gene: TRBJ1-6
CDR3 protein: CASSRTGEAPLHF
CDR3 DNA: TGTGCCAGCAGCCGAACGGGGGAGGCACCCCTCCACTTT

V gene: TRBV18
D gene: NA
clone size: NA
J gene: TRBJ1-2
CDR3 protein: CASSARRNPTALNYGYTF
CDR3 DNA: TGTGCCAGCTCAGCTAGAAGGAATCCGACAGCGCTGAACTATGGCTACACCTTC